This T cell receptor (beta chain) was sequenced in a study of T cells in Graves' hyperthyroidism and ophthalmopathy. Study-wide results and limits: The model predicted ophthalmopathy a median around seven months before onset. Blood also contained most expanded thyroid clonotypes above 0.001.

TCR beta CDR3 sequences were amplified from RNA transcripts. The HTBI primer set drove a first-round RT-PCR of the TCR CDR3. Via MiXCR, TCRdb re-called the multiplex PCR reads, giving one row per CDR3 protein. The table lists roughly 560,000 distinct CDR3 sequences, over 12% of them singletons. This clonotype was seen a handful of times. Its target is not known. CDR1 is LNHDA and CDR2 is SQIVND in the germline V gene (reference sequence). The CDR3 length is 16 residues. V dropped 7 bases and J dropped 1; count of bases not matched to a gene: 9. The chain joins TRBV19 to TRBJ2-4; TRBD1 matches 8 bases. The receptor's source is a woman aged 40 to 50 with Graves' ophthalmopathy. The sequenced sample consisted of blood. Written as DNA, the CDR3 is TGTGCCAGTACCAAAAGGACAGGGTTGGCCAAAAACATTCAGTACTTC. Its translation: CASTKRTGLAKNIQYF. The complete variable domain, with remaining parts taken from reference TRBV19 and TRBJ2-4, reads DGGITQSPKYLFRKEGQNVTLSCEQNLNHDAMYWYRQDPGQGLRLIYYSQIVNDFQKGDIAEGYSVSREKKESFPLTVTSAQKNPTAFYLCASTKRTGLAKNIQYFGAGTRLSVL.